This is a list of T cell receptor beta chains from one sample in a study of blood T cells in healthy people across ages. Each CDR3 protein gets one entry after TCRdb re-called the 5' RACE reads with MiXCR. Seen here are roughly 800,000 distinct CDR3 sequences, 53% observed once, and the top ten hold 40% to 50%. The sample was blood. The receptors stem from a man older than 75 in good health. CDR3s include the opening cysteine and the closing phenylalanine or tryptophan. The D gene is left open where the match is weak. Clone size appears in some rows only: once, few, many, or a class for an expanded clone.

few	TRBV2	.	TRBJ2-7	TGTGCCAGCAGTGAGGTACTAGAGCAGTACTTC	CASSEVLEQYF
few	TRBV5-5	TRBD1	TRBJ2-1	TGTGCCAGCAGCCGAAACCTACAGGGGGCCGGATACAATGAGCAGTTCTTC	CASSRNLQGAGYNEQFF
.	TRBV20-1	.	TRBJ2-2	TGCAGTGCTAGATCCGGGGAGCTGTTTTTT	CSARSGELFF
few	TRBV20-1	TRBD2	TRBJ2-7	TGCAGTGCTAGAGATTTAGCGGGAGGGAACTCACGCGAGCAGTACTTC	CSARDLAGGNSREQYF
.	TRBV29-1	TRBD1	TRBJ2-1	TGCAGCGTTGGGGGGACAGGGGCTGAGCAGTTCTTC	CSVGGTGAEQFF
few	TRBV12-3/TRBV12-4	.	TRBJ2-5	TGTGCCAGCACCTGGACAGCCAAGGGGACCCAGTACTTC	CASTWTAKGTQYF
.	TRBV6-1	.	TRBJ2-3	TGTGCCAGCAGTGAAGGGGTAGCGCCCACAGATACGCAGTATTTT	CASSEGVAPTDTQYF
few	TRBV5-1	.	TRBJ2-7	TGCGCCAGGAGGGACCTCCAAAGCTCCTACGAGCAGTACTTC	CARRDLQSSYEQYF
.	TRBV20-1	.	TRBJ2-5	TGCAGTGCTAGAGATCTCCCCGAGTTCAATGAGCAGTACTTC	CSARDLPEFNEQYF
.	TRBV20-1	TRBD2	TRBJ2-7	TGCAGTGCTAGGTTGACTAGCGCCCGACAGTACTTC	CSARLTSARQYF
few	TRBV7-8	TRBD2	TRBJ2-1	TGTGCCAGCAGCTTAGTCCCCCTAGCGGGGTACAATGAGCAGTTCTTC	CASSLVPLAGYNEQFF
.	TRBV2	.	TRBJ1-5	TGTGCCAGCAGTGAAAGGCAGTTGGGCAATCAGCCCCAGCATTTT	CASSERQLGNQPQHF
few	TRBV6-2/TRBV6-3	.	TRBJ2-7	TGTGCCAGCAGTTACTCTGGGGGAGTTTACGAGCAGTACTTC	CASSYSGGVYEQYF
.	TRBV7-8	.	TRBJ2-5	TGTGCCAGCAGCACCTTGGACAGACAAGAGACCCAGTACTTC	CASSTLDRQETQYF
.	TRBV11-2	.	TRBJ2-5	TGTGCCAGCAGCTTTGCCGAAGAGACCCAGTACTTC	CASSFAEETQYF
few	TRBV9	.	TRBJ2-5	TGTGCCAGCAGCGTAGGCCTTCAAGATTTACAAGAGACCCAGTACTTC	CASSVGLQDLQETQYF
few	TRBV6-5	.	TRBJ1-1	TGTGCCAGCAACCGGGTCAAGAACACTGAAGCTTTCTTT	CASNRVKNTEAFF
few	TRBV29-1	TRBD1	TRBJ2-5	TGCAGCGCTAAAGGGACAGGGGAATCAGAGACCCAGTACTTC	CSAKGTGESETQYF
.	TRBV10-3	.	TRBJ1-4	TGCGCCATCAGTGAGTCGAGAGAGAGGGCTGAAAAACTGTTTTTT	CAISESRERAEKLFF
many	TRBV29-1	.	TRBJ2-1	TGCAGCGTTGGAGGGCGGGCCAATGAGCAGTTCTTC	CSVGGRANEQFF
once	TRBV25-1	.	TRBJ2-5	TGTGCCGGCAGTCGGGAGACCCAGTACTTC	CAGSRETQYF
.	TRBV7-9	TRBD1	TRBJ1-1	TGTGCCAGCAGCTCAAGCACAGGGACAGGGTACACTGAAGCTTTCTTT	CASSSSTGTGYTEAFF
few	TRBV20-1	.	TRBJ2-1	TGCAGTGCTTCCCCGTCTTCCCCACTCCACAATGAGCAGTTCTTC	CSASPSSPLHNEQFF
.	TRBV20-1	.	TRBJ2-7	TGCAGTGCTAGCGGGAGTGGCTCCTACGAGCAGTACTTC	CSASGSGSYEQYF
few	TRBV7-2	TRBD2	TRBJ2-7	TGTGCCAGCAGGGGGGAGGGAAGCTCCTACGAGCAGTACTTC	CASRGEGSSYEQYF
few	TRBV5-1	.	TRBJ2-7	TGCGCCAGCAGCTTGAGGGGGTCTCCCTACGAGCAGTACTTC	CASSLRGSPYEQYF
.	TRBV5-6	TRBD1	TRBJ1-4	TGTGCCAGCAGCTTCGGGACAGGGAGGGATGAAAAACTGTTTTTT	CASSFGTGRDEKLFF
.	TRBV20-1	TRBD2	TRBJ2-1	TGCAGTGCTCCCCACTACAGCGGGAGATCGAATGAGCAGTTCTTC	CSAPHYSGRSNEQFF
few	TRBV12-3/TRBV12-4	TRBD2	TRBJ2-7	TGTGCCAGCAGTCCCGGACTAGCGGGAAGCTCCTACGAGCAGTACTTC	CASSPGLAGSSYEQYF
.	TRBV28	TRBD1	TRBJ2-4	TGTGCCAGCACCCCATGGGGGACAGGCGACATTCAGTACTTC	CASTPWGTGDIQYF
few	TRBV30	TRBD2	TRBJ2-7	TGTGCCTGGACCTCCAGGGAGGGCTACGAGCAGTACTTC	CAWTSREGYEQYF
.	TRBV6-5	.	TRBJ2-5	TGTGCCAGCAGTTACCGGGGTCCAAGCAATGAGCAGTACTTC	CASSYRGPSNEQYF
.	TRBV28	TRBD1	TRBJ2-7	TGTGCCAGCAGTTTATCCCAGGGGGCACCCTACGAGCAGTACTTC	CASSLSQGAPYEQYF
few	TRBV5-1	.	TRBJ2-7	TGCGCCAGCAGCTCCCCGGGACAAACCTACGAGCAGTACTTC	CASSSPGQTYEQYF
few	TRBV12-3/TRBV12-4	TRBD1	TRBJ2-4	TGTGCCAGCAGTGCGACAGGGGCGGACATTCAGTACTTC	CASSATGADIQYF
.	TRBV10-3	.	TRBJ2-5	TGTGCCATCAGTGAGTCTCGGGCAGGCCAAGAGACCCAGTACTTC	CAISESRAGQETQYF
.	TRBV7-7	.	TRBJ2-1	TGTGCTAGTAGCTTAGGGTCAGGGGTCGAGTACAATGAGCAGTTCTTC	CASSLGSGVEYNEQFF
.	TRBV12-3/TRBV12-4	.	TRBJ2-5	TGTGCCAGCAGTTCGGGATCAGGGGAGACCCGGTACTTC	CASSSGSGETRYF
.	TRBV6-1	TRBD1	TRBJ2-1	TGTGCCAGCAGTGGGGGGACAGGGGTCGGGAGCCACAATGAGCAGTTCTTC	CASSGGTGVGSHNEQFF
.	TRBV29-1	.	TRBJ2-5	TGCAGCGTGGAGGGGCCCGGACAAGAGACCCAGTACTTC	CSVEGPGQETQYF
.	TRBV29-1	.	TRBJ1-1	TGCAGCGTTTTCGCCAGGGGTACTGAAGCTTTCTTT	CSVFARGTEAFF
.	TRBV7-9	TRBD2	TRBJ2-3	TGTGCCAGCAGCACGGGAGGAGATACGCAGTATTTT	CASSTGGDTQYF
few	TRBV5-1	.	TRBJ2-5	TGCGCCAGCAGCTTGGCCTTGAAGACCCAGTACTTC	CASSLALKTQYF
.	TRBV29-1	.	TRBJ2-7	TGCAGCGTTGCGGGATCAGCCACATACGAGCAGTACTTC	CSVAGSATYEQYF
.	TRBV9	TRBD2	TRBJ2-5	TGTGCCAGCAGCCCGGGACTAGCGGGAGTTGGAGCGGAAGAGACCCAGTACTTC	CASSPGLAGVGAEETQYF
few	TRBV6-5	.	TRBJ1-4	TGTGCCAGCAGTTACTCGGAGGGGACTAATGAAAAACTGTTTTTT	CASSYSEGTNEKLFF
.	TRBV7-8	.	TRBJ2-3	TGTGCCAGCAGCTTAAGGGGAATAAGCACAGATACGCAGTATTTT	CASSLRGISTDTQYF